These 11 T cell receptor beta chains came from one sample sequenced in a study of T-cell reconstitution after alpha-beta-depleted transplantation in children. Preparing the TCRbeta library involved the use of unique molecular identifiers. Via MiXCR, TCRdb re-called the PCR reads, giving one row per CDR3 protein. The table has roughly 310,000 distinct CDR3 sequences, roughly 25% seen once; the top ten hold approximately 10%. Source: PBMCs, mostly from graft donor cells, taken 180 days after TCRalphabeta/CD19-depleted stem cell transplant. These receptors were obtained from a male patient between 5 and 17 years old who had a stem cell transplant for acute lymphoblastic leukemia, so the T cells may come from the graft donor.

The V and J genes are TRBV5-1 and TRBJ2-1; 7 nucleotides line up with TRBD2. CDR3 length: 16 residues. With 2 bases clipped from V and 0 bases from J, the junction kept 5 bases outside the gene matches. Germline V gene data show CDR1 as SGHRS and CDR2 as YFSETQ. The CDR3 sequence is CASSLLAGVSYNEQFF. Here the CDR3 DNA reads TGCGCCAGCAGCTTATTGGCGGGAGTCTCCTACAATGAGCAGTTCTTC.

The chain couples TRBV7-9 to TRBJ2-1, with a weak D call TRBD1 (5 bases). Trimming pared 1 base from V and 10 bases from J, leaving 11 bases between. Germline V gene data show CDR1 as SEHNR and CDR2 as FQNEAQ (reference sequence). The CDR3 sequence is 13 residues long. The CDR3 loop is CASSLEGWTEQFF. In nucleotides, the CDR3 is TGTGCCAGCAGCTTAGAAGGGTGGACAGAGCAGTTCTTC.

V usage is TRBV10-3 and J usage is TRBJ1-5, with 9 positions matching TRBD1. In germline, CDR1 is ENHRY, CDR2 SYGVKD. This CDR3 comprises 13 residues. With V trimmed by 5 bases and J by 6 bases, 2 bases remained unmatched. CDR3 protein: CAISSDRGQPQHF. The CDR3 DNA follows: TGTGCCATCAGTTCGGACAGGGGTCAGCCCCAGCATTTT.

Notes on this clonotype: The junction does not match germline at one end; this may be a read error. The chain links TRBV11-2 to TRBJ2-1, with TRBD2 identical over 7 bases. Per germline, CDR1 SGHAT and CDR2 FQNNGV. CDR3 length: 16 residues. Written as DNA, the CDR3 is TGTGCCAGCAGCGTAGAATCTAGCGGAGCCTACAATGAGCAGTTCTTC. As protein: CASSVESSGAYNEQFF.

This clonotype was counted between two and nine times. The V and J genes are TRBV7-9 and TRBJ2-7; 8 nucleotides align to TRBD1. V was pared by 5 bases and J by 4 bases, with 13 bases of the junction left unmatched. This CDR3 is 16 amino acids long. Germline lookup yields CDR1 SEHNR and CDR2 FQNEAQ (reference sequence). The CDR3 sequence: CASSAFDRGSFYEQYF. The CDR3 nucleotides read TGTGCCAGCAGCGCCTTCGACAGGGGCTCTTTTTACGAGCAGTACTTC.

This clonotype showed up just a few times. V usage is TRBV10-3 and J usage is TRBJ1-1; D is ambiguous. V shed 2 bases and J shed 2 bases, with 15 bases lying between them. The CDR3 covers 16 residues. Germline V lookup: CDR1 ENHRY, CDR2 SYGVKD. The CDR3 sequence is CAISEHGVGPNTEAFF. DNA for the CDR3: TGTGCCATCAGTGAGCACGGTGTAGGCCCAAACACTGAAGCTTTCTTT.

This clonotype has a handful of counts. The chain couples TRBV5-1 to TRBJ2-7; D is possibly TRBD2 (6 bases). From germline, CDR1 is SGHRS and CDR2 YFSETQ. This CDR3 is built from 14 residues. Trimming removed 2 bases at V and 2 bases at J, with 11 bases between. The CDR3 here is CASSFRGSTYEQYF. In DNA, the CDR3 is TGCGCCAGCAGCTTCCGGGGGTCAACCTACGAGCAGTACTTC.

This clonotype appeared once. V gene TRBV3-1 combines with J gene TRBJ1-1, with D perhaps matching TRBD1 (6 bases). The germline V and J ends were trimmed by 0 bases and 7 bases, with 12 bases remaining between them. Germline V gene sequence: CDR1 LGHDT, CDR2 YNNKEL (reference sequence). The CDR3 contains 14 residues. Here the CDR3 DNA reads TGTGCCAGCAGCCAAGAGGCAGGGGATGATGAAGCTTTCTTT. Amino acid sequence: CASSQEAGDDEAFF.

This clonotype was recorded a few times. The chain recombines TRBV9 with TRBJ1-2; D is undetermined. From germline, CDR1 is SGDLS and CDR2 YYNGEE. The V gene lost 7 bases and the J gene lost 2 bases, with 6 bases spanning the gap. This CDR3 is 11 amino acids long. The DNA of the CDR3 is TGTGCCAGCGCGCAGAACTATGGCTACACCTTC. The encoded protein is CASAQNYGYTF.

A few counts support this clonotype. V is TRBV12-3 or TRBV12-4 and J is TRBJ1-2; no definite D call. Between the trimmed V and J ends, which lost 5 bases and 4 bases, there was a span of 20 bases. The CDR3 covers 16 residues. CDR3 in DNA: TGTGCCAGCAGTCTAACACCGTCCGACCCTCCCTATGGCTACACCTTC. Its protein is CASSLTPSDPPYGYTF.

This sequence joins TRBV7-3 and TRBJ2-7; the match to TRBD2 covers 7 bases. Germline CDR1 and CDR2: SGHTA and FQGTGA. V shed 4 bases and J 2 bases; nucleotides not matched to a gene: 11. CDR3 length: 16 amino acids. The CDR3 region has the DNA TGTGCCAGCAGCTCCTTAGCGGGCGCCAACACCTACGAGCAGTACTTC. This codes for CASSSLAGANTYEQYF.